A selection of T cell receptor beta chains follows, all from one sample in a study of T-cell reconstitution after alpha-beta-depleted transplantation in children. One entry per CDR3 protein, called by TCRdb with MiXCR from the PCR reads. This table has about 360,000 distinct CDR3 sequences, roughly 15% appearing once. Sequences were derived from PBMCs, sampled from the stem cell graft. The receptors were gathered from a human donor who donated a stem cell graft to a child with Fanconi anemia. Each CDR3 is given with its conserved first and last residue. The order of the fields is clone size, D gene, V gene, J gene, CDR3 DNA, CDR3 protein. D genes are given only for firm matches. Expanded clones are given a class, and other clones once, few, many or no size at all.

abundance: many
d_gene: TRBD1
v_gene: TRBV12-3/TRBV12-4
j_gene: TRBJ2-7
CDR3nt: TGTGCCAGCAGTTGGGACAGTACCTACGAGCAGTACTTC
CDR3aa: CASSWDSTYEQYF

abundance: few
d_gene: -
v_gene: TRBV20-1
j_gene: TRBJ2-3
CDR3nt: TGCAGTGGTCGGGGGCCTAGCACAGATACGCAGTATTTT
CDR3aa: CSGRGPSTDTQYF

abundance: many
d_gene: -
v_gene: TRBV3-1
j_gene: TRBJ2-7
CDR3nt: TGTGCCAGCAGCCAGGGGGCGAAGGGTTCCGAGCAGTACTTC
CDR3aa: CASSQGAKGSEQYF

abundance: few
d_gene: -
v_gene: TRBV11-2
j_gene: TRBJ2-1
CDR3nt: TGTGCCAGCAGCTTAGATGGACTTTTCGGCGATGAGCAGTTCTTC
CDR3aa: CASSLDGLFGDEQFF

abundance: few
d_gene: -
v_gene: TRBV5-1
j_gene: TRBJ1-1
CDR3nt: TGCGCCAGCAGCCCCGGTTGGACGAACACTGAAGCTTTCTTT
CDR3aa: CASSPGWTNTEAFF

abundance: -
d_gene: -
v_gene: TRBV7-2
j_gene: TRBJ2-7
CDR3nt: TGTGCCAGCAGCTTTTCGCGGGTGCGCGAGCAGTACTTC
CDR3aa: CASSFSRVREQYF

abundance: -
d_gene: -
v_gene: TRBV20-1
j_gene: TRBJ1-1
CDR3nt: TGCAGTGCTAGAGATCCGAGCGACTCCTTGGGCACTGAAGCTTTCTTT
CDR3aa: CSARDPSDSLGTEAFF

abundance: many
d_gene: -
v_gene: TRBV20-1
j_gene: TRBJ1-3
CDR3nt: TGCAGTGCTAGAGAGGGGACTGGTGGAAACACCATATATTTT
CDR3aa: CSAREGTGGNTIYF

abundance: few
d_gene: TRBD1
v_gene: TRBV29-1
j_gene: TRBJ1-2
CDR3nt: TGCAGCGTTGATTACACCTTGGGACAGGTGGAAAGGGGCTACACCTTC
CDR3aa: CSVDYTLGQVERGYTF

abundance: -
d_gene: -
v_gene: TRBV11-2
j_gene: TRBJ2-5
CDR3nt: TGTGCCAGCAGCACGCGTCCCATTTCAACCCAGTACTTC
CDR3aa: CASSTRPISTQYF

abundance: few
d_gene: TRBD2
v_gene: TRBV11-2
j_gene: TRBJ2-4
CDR3nt: TGTGCCAGCAGCTCCCCCCTCGGACTAGCGGGTATCCAAAACATTCAGTACTTC
CDR3aa: CASSSPLGLAGIQNIQYF

abundance: few
d_gene: -
v_gene: TRBV3-1
j_gene: TRBJ2-7
CDR3nt: TGTGCCAGCAGCCAAGGTGCGGCAGACTCCTACGAGCAGTACTTC
CDR3aa: CASSQGAADSYEQYF

abundance: many
d_gene: -
v_gene: TRBV5-6
j_gene: TRBJ2-3
CDR3nt: TGTGCCAGCAGCTTGTATAACACAGATACGCAGTATTTT
CDR3aa: CASSLYNTDTQYF

abundance: many
d_gene: -
v_gene: TRBV7-2
j_gene: TRBJ1-2
CDR3nt: TGTGCCAGCAGCTTAGATAACAGGGTTAACTATGGCTACACCTTC
CDR3aa: CASSLDNRVNYGYTF

abundance: -
d_gene: TRBD2
v_gene: TRBV6-5
j_gene: TRBJ2-5
CDR3nt: TGTGCCAGCAGTTCTCCTAGACTAGCGGGGGGAGAGACCCAGTACTTC
CDR3aa: CASSSPRLAGGETQYF

abundance: few
d_gene: -
v_gene: TRBV20-1
j_gene: TRBJ1-5
CDR3nt: TGCAGTGCTAGAGTCGGGAGCAATCAGCCCCAGCATTTT
CDR3aa: CSARVGSNQPQHF

abundance: many
d_gene: TRBD2
v_gene: TRBV27
j_gene: TRBJ2-5
CDR3nt: TGTGCCAGCAGTTTGACCCTTCTGCGGGGGCAAGAGACCCAGTACTTC
CDR3aa: CASSLTLLRGQETQYF

abundance: -
d_gene: -
v_gene: TRBV4-3
j_gene: TRBJ1-1
CDR3nt: TGCGCCAGCAGCCAAGATCTGGAGGGCTGGGGGAACACTGAAGCTTTCTTT
CDR3aa: CASSQDLEGWGNTEAFF

abundance: -
d_gene: -
v_gene: TRBV20-1
j_gene: TRBJ1-2
CDR3nt: TGCAGTTTGACACATGGCTACACCTTC
CDR3aa: CSLTHGYTF

abundance: -
d_gene: -
v_gene: TRBV12-3/TRBV12-4
j_gene: TRBJ2-1
CDR3nt: TGTGCCAGCAGGGTGGACAGGCGGGAATACAATGAGCAGTTCTTC
CDR3aa: CASRVDRREYNEQFF